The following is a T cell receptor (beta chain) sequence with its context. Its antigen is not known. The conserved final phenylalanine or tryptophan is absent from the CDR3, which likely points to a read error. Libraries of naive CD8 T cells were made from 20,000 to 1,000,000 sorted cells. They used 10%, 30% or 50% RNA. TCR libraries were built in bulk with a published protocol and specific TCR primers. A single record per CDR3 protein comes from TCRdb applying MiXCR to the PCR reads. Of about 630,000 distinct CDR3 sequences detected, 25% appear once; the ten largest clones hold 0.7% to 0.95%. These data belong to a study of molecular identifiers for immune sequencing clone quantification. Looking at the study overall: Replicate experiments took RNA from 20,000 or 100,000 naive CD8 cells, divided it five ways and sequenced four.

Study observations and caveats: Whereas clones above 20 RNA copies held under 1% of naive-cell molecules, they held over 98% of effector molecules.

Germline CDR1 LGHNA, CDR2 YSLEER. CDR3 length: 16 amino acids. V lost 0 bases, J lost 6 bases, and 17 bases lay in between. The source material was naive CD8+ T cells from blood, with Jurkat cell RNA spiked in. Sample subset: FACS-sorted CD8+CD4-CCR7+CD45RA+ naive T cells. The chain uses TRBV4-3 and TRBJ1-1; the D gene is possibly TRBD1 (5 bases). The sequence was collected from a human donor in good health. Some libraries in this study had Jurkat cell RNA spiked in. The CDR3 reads CASSQETAGLGPEAFY. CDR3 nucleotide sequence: TGCGCCAGCAGCCAAGAGACAGCGGGGTTAGGCCCTGAAGCTTTCTAT.